This paragraph reports one T cell receptor (beta chain). Sequencing used immunoSEQ multiplex PCR; TCRdb keeps in-frame clones, though not all of them. The sample includes tens of thousands of clones, approximately 80% of them seen just once. The data were taken from a study of OX40 agonist ivuxolimab in advanced cancers. The overall study: At doses from 0.01 to 10 mg/kg, patients were given intravenous ivuxolimab every 2 weeks. Earlier treatment with anti-PD-1, anti-PD-L1 or anti-CTLA-4 was permitted, and about 40% had received some. Patients in dose escalation had liver, melanoma, kidney or head and neck cancers.

The CDR3 length is 17 residues. With V trimmed by 4 bases and J by 3 bases, 6 bases remained unmatched. Germline CDR1 MNHEY, CDR2 SMNVEV (reference sequence). This clonotype originated in an adult with an advanced solid tumor such as melanoma, head and neck, liver or kidney cancer. The sample here was CD4+ or CD8+ T cells sorted from blood, taken in a trial of the OX40 agonist ivuxolimab. The genes are TRBV27 and TRBJ1-4; 12 bases line up with TRBD1. The CDR3 spells CASSSGQGAAANEKLFF. The CDR3 DNA follows: TGTGCCAGCAGTTCGGGACAGGGGGCCGCCGCTAATGAAAAACTGTTTTTT.